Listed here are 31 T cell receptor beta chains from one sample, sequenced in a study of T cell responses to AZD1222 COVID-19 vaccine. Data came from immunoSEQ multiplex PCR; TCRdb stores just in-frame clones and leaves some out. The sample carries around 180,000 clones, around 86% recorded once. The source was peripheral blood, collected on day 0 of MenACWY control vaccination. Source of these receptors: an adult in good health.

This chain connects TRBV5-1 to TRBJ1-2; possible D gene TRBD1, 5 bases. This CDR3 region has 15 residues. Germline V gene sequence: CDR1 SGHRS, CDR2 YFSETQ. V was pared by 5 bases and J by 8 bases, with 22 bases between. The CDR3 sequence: CASSRDGTLSRGYTF. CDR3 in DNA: TGCGCCAGCAGTCGAGACGGGACGCTGTCTAGGGGCTACACCTTC.

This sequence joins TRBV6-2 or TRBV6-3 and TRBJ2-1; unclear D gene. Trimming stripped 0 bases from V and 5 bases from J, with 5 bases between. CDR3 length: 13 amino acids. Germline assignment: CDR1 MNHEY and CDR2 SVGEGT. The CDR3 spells CASSYSWHNEQFF. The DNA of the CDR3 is TGTGCCAGCAGTTACTCTTGGCACAATGAGCAGTTCTTC.

The CDR3: CATYLSFSSRAYYNEQFF. The CDR3 DNA sequence: TGTGCCACGTACCTCTCCTTTTCTAGCCGGGCCTACTACAATGAGCAGTTCTTC. The V gene is TRBV19, the J gene TRBJ2-1, with D maybe TRBD2 (5 bases). Deletions cut 10 bases from V and 3 bases from J, with 28 bases between. The germline V gene has CDR1 LNHDA and CDR2 SQIVND (reference sequence). The CDR3 is made up of 18 amino acids. The full variable domain, completed using reference TRBV19 and TRBJ2-1, is DGGITQSPKYLFRKEGQNVTLSCEQNLNHDAMYWYRQDPGQGLRLIYYSQIVNDFQKGDIAEGYSVSREKKESFPLTVTSAQKNPTAFYLCATYLSFSSRAYYNEQFFGPGTRLTVL.

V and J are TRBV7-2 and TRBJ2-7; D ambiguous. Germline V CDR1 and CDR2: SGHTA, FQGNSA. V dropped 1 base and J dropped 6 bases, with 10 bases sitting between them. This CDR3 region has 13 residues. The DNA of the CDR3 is TGTGCCAGCAGCTTAGGAGGCGGAAGCGAGCAGTACTTC. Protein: CASSLGGGSEQYF.

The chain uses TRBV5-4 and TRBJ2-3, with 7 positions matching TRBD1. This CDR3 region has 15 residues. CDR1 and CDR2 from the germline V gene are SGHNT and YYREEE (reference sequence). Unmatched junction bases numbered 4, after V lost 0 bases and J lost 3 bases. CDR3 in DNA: TGTGCCAGCAGCTTGGACAGGGGTTGGACAGATACGCAGTATTTT. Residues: CASSLDRGWTDTQYF.

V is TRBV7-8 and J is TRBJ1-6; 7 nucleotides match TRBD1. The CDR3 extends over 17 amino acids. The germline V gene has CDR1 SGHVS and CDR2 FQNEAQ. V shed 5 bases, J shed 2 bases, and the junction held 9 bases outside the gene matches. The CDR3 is CASSATPQGPYNSPLHF. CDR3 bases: TGTGCCAGCAGCGCCACCCCACAGGGGCCCTATAATTCACCCCTCCACTTT.

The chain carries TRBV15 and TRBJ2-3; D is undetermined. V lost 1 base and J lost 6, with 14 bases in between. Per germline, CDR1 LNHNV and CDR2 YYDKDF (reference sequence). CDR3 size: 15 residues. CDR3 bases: TGTGCCACCAGCAGAGCCGGACCCCTATTCGATACGCAGTATTTT. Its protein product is CATSRAGPLFDTQYF. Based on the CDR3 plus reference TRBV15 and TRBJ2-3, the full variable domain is DAMVIQNPRYQVTQFGKPVTLSCSQTLNHNVMYWYQQKSSQAPKLLFHYYDKDFNNEADTPDNFQSRRPNTSFCFLDIRSPGLGDTAMYLCATSRAGPLFDTQYFGPGTRLTVL.

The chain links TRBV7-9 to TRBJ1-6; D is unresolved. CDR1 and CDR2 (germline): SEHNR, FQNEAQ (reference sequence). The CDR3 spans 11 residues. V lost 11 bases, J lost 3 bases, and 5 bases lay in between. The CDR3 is CAAGYNSPLHF. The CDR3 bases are TGTGCCGCGGGCTATAATTCACCCCTCCACTTT.

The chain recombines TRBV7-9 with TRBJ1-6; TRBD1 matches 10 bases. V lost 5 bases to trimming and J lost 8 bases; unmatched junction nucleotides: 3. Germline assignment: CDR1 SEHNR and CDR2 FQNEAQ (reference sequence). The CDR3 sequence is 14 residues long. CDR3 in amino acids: CASSIGQGDSPLHF. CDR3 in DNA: TGTGCCAGCAGCATCGGACAGGGGGATTCACCCCTCCACTTT.

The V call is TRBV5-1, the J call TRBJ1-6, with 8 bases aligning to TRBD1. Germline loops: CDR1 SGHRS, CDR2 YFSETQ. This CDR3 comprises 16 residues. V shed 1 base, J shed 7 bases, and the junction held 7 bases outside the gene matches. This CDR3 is CASSLNPGQANSPLHF. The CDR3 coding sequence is TGCGCCAGCAGCTTGAATCCGGGACAGGCAAATTCACCCCTCCACTTT.

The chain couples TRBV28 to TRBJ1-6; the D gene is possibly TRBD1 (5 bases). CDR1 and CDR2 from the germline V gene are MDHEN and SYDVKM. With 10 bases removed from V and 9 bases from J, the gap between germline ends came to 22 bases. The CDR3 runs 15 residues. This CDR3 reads CATVQQRDLGSPLHF. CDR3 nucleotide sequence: TGTGCCACCGTCCAGCAACGGGACCTCGGTTCACCCCTCCACTTT.

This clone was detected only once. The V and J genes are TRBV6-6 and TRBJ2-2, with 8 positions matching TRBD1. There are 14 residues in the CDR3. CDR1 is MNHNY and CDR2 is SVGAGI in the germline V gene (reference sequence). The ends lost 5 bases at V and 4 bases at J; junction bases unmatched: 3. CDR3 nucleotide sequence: TGTGCCAGCAGTATTACAGGGGGCACCGGGGAGCTGTTTTTT. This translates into CASSITGGTGELFF.

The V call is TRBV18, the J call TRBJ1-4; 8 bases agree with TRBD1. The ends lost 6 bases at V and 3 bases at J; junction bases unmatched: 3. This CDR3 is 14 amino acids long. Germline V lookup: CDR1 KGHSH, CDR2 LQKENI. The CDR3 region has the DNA TGTGCCAGCTCGCGACAGGGGTCTAATGAAAAACTGTTTTTT. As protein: CASSRQGSNEKLFF. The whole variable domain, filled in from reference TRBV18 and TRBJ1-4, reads NAGVMQNPRHLVRRRGQEARLRCSPMKGHSHVYWYRQLPEEGLKFMVYLQKENIIDESGMPKERFSAEFPKEGPSILRIQQVVRGDSAAYFCASSRQGSNEKLFFGSGTQLSVL.

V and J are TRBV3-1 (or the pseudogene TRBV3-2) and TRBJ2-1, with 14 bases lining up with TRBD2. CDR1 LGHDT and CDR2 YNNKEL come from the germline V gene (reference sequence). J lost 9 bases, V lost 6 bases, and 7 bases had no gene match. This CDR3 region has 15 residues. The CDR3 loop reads CASRRGLAGGSEQFF. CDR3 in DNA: TGTGCCAGCAGACGAGGACTAGCGGGAGGAAGTGAGCAGTTCTTC.

The CDR3 nucleotides read TGTGCCAGCAGCCGGGGACAGATGAACACTGAAGCTTTCTTT. Translated: CASSRGQMNTEAFF. The V gene is TRBV2, the J gene TRBJ1-1, with 7 bases lining up with TRBD1. The germline V gene has CDR1 SNHLY and CDR2 FYNNEI. The CDR3 runs 14 residues. Losses at the gene ends were 6 bases for V and 0 bases for J; bases not matched to a gene: 4. Full variable domain (rest looked up from reference TRBV2 and TRBJ1-1): EPEVTQTPSHQVTQMGQEVILRCVPISNHLYFYWYRQILGQKVEFLVSFYNNEISEKSEIFDDQFSVERPDGSNFTLKIRSTKLEDSAMYFCASSRGQMNTEAFFGQGTRLTVV.

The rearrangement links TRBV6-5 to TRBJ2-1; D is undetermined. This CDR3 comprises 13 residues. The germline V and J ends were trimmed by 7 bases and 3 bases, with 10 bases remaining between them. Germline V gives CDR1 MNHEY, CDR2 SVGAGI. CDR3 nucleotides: TGTGCCAGCACCCCCGATTTCTACAATGAGCAGTTCTTC. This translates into CASTPDFYNEQFF.

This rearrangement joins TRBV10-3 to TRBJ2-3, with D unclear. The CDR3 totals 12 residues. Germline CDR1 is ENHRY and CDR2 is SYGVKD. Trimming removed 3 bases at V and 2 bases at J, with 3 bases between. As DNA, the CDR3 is TGTGCCATCAGTGACCTCACAGATACGCAGTATTTT. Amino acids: CAISDLTDTQYF.

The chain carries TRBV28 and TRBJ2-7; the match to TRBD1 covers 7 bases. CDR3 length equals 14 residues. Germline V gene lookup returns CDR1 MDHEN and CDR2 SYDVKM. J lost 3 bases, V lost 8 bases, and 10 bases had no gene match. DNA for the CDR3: TGTGCCAGCCACTCCGGGACAGACTACTACGAGCAGTACTTC. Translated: CASHSGTDYYEQYF.

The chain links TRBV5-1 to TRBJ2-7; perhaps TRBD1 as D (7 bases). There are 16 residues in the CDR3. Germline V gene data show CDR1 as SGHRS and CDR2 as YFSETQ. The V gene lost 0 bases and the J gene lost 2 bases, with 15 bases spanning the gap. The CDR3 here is CASSLVADRYTYEQYF. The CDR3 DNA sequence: TGCGCCAGCAGCTTGGTAGCGGACAGGTATACCTACGAGCAGTACTTC.

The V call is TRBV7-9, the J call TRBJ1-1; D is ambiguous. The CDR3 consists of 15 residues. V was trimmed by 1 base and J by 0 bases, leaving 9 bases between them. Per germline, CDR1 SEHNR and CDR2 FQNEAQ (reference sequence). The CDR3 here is CASSLVGSMNTEAFF. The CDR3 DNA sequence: TGTGCCAGCAGCTTAGTGGGCAGCATGAACACTGAAGCTTTCTTT.

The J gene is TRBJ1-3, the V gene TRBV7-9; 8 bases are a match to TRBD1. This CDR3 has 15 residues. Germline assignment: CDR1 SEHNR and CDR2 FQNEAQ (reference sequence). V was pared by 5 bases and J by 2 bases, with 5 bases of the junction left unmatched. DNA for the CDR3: TGTGCCAGCAGCCCGGACAGGGTAACTGGAAACACCATATATTTT. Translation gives CASSPDRVTGNTIYF.

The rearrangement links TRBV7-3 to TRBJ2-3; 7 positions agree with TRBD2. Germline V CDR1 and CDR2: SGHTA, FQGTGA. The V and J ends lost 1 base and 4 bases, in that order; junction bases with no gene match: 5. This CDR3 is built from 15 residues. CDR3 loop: CASSLSGGEADTQYF. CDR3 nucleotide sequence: TGTGCCAGCAGCTTAAGTGGGGGGGAGGCAGATACGCAGTATTTT.

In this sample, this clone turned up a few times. For the CDR3, the DNA is TGTGCCACCAGTGAGCAGGGATATGGCTACACCTTC. This sequence encodes CATSEQGYGYTF. J is TRBJ1-2 and V is TRBV24-1; TRBD1 might be the D (5 bases). The CDR3 is 12 residues long. Germline V gives CDR1 KGHDR, CDR2 SFDVKD. The V and J ends lost 4 bases and 5 bases respectively, with 7 bases between them.

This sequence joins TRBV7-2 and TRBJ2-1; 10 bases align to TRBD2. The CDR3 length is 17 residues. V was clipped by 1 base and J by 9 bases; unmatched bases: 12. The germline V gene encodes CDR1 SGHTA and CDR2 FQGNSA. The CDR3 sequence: CASSLGVLVAGGAEQFF. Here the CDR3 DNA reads TGTGCCAGCAGCTTAGGGGTTTTGGTAGCGGGGGGAGCTGAGCAGTTCTTC. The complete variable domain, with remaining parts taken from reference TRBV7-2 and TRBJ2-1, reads GAGVSQSPSNKVTEKGKDVELRCDPISGHTALYWYRQSLGQGLEFLIYFQGNSAPDKSGLPSDRFSAERTGGSVSTLTIQRTQQEDSAVYLCASSLGVLVAGGAEQFFGPGTRLTVL.

This CDR3 is CASNVVGTEAFF. The CDR3 DNA sequence: TGTGCCAGCAACGTGGTGGGTACTGAAGCTTTCTTT. V gene TRBV5-4 combines with J gene TRBJ1-1; D is uncertain. The CDR3 is 12 residues long. The germline V gene has CDR1 SGHNT and CDR2 YYREEE (reference sequence). V shed 6 bases and J shed 5 bases, with 11 bases lying between them.

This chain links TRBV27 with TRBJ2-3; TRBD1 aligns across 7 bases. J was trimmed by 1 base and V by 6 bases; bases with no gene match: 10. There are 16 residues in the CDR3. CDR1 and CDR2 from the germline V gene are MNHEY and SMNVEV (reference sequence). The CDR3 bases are TGTGCCAGCAGCCAATACAGGGGAAGGGGCACAGATACGCAGTATTTT. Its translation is CASSQYRGRGTDTQYF.

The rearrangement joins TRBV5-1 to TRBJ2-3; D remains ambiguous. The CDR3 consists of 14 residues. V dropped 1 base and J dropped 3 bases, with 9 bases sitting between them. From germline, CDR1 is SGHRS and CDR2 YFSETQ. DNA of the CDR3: TGCGCCAGCAGCTTGAGTCGGGTAACAGATACGCAGTATTTT. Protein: CASSLSRVTDTQYF.

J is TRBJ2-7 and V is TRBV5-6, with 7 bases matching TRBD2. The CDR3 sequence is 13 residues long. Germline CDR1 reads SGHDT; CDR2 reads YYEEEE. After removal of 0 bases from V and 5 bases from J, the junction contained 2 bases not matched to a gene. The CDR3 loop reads CASSLAGRDEQYF. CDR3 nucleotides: TGTGCCAGCAGCTTGGCAGGGAGGGACGAGCAGTACTTC.

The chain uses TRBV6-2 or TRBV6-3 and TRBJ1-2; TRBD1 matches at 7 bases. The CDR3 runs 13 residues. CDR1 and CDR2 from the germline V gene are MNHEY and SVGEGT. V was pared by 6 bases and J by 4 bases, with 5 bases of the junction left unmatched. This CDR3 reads CASSRDSSYGYTF. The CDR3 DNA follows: TGTGCCAGCAGCAGGGACAGCTCCTATGGCTACACCTTC.

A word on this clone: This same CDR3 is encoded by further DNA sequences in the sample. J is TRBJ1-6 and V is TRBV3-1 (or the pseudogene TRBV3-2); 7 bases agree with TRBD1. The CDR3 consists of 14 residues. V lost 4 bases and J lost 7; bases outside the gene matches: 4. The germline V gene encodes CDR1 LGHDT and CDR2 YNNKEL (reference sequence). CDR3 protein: CASSLGQVNSPLHF. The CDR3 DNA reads TGTGCCAGCAGCCTCGGACAGGTCAATTCACCCCTCCACTTT.

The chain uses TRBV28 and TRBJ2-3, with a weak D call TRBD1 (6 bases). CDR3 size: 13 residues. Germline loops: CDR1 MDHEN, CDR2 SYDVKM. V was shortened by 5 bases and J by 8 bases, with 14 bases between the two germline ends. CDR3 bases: TGTGCCAGCAGTCCTACAGGGTTCGGTACGCAGTATTTT. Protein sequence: CASSPTGFGTQYF.